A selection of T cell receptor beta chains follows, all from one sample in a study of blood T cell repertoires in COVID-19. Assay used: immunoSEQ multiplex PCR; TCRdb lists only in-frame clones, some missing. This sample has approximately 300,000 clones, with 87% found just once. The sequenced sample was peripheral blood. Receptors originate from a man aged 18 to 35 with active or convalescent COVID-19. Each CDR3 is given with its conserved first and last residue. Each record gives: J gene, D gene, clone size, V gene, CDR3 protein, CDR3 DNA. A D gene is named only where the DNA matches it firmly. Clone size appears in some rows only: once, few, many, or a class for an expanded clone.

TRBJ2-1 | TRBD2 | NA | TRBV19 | CASKEREGTSSYNEQFF | TGTGCCAGTAAGGAGCGGGAGGGCACCAGCTCCTACAATGAGCAGTTCTTC
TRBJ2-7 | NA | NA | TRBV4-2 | CASSQDRELLAYEQYF | TGTGCCAGCAGCCAAGATCGGGAACTCCTCGCCTACGAGCAGTACTTC
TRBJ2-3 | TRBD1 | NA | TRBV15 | CATSRESGGGSDTQYF | TGTGCCACCAGCAGAGAGTCAGGGGGTGGATCAGATACGCAGTATTTT
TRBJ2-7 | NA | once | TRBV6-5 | CASRQGFEQYF | TGTGCCAGCAGGCAGGGATTCGAGCAGTACTTC
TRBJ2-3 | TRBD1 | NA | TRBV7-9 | CASSIWTGTTDTQYF | TGTGCCAGCAGCATCTGGACAGGGACCACAGATACGCAGTATTTT
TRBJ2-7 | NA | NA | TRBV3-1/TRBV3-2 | CASSTPGGDYEQYF | TGTGCCAGCAGCACCCCCGGCGGTGACTACGAGCAGTACTTC
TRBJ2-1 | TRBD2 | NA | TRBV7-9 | CASSLNSGGLNGIVPIF | TGTGCCAGCAGCTTAAATAGCGGGGGTTTGAACGGTATAGTCCCTATCTTC
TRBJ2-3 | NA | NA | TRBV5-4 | CASSSQKTGNTDTQYF | TGTGCCAGCAGCTCCCAAAAAACAGGGAACACAGATACGCAGTATTTT
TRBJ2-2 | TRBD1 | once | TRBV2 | CASSRDRPSTGELFF | TGTGCCAGCAGTAGGGACAGACCGTCGACCGGGGAGCTGTTTTTT
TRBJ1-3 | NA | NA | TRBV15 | CATSRLLGNTIYF | TGTGCCACCAGCAGACTTCTAGGCAACACCATATATTTT
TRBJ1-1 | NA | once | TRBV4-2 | CASSQEWGPGGTEAFF | TGTGCCAGCAGCCAAGAATGGGGACCGGGGGGGACTGAAGCTTTCTTT
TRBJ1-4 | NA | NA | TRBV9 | CASSEAPRGSNEKLFF | TGTGCCAGCAGCGAGGCCCCTCGGGGGTCTAATGAAAAACTGTTTTTT
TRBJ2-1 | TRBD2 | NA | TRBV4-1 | CASSQLAGNNEQFF | TGCGCCAGCAGCCAATTAGCGGGGAACAATGAGCAGTTCTTC
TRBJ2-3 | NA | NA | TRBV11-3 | CASSPGGGGITDTQYF | TGTGCCAGCAGCCCTGGAGGGGGGGGGATCACAGATACGCAGTATTTT
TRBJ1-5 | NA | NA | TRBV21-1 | CASSKGRNLYSNQPQHF | TGTGCCAGCAGCAAAGGGCGGAACCTGTATAGCAATCAGCCCCAGCATTTT
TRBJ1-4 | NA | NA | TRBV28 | CASSFQGLNEKLFF | TGTGCCAGCAGTTTTCAGGGGTTAAATGAAAAACTGTTTTTT
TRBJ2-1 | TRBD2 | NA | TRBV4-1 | CASSQAVWRENSYNEQFF | TGCGCCAGCAGCCAAGCGGTCTGGCGGGAGAATTCCTACAATGAGCAGTTCTTC
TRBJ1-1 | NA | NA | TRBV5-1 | CASSFAGPNTEAFF | TGCGCCAGCAGCTTTGCAGGTCCGAACACTGAAGCTTTCTTT
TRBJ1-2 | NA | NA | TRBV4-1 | CASSQVVDIDGGYTF | TGCGCCAGCAGCCAAGTAGTTGACATAGATGGTGGGTACACCTTC
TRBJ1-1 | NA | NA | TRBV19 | CASNHRDGTEAFF | TGTGCCAGCAATCACAGGGATGGCACTGAAGCTTTCTTT
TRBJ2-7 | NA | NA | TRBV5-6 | CASSPGVRYEQYF | TGTGCCAGCAGCCCCGGGGTCCGTTACGAGCAGTACTTC
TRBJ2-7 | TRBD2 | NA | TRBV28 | CASTSLTSGAYEQYF | TGTGCCAGCACCTCGCTGACTAGCGGGGCCTACGAGCAGTACTTC
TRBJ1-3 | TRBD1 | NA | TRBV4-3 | CASKDRLPSGNTIYF | TGCGCCAGCAAGGACAGGCTACCCTCTGGAAACACCATATATTTT
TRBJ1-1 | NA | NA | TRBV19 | CASSIWGQGQEAFF | TGTGCCAGTAGTATATGGGGGCAGGGGCAAGAAGCTTTCTTT
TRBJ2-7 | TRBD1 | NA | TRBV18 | CASSQGAYEQYF | TGTGCCAGCTCACAGGGGGCGTACGAGCAGTACTTC
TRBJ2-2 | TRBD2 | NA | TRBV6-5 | CASNLAGGDTGELFF | TGTGCCAGCAACTTAGCGGGAGGGGACACCGGGGAGCTGTTTTTT
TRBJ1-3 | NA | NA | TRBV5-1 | CASSLSGSLRDTIYF | TGCGCCAGCAGCTTGTCGGGGAGTCTGAGGGACACCATATATTTT
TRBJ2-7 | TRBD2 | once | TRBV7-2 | CASSKTSGESREQYF | TGTGCCAGCAGCAAGACTAGCGGGGAGTCGAGGGAGCAGTACTTC
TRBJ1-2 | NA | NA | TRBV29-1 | CSVVTVNYGYTF | TGCAGCGTTGTTACAGTAAACTATGGCTACACCTTC
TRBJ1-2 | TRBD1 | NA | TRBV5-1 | CASSPSGGDGYTF | TGCGCCAGCAGCCCATCAGGGGGCGACGGCTACACCTTC
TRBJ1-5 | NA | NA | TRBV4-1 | CASSQEPGAVGNQPQHF | TGCGCCAGCAGCCAAGAGCCAGGCGCTGTGGGCAATCAGCCCCAGCATTTT
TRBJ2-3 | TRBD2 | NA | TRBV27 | CASSSLAGGSTDTQYF | TGTGCCAGCAGTTCCTTAGCGGGAGGGAGCACAGATACGCAGTATTTT
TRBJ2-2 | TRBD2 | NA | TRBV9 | CASGMPSGYLNTGELFF | TGTGCCAGCGGGATGCCTAGCGGGTACTTGAACACCGGGGAGCTGTTTTTT
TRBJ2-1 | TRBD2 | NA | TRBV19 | CASSIIGTSGGAFEQFF | TGTGCCAGTAGTATTATCGGGACTAGCGGGGGGGCCTTTGAGCAGTTCTTC
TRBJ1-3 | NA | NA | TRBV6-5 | CASKQTAASGNTIYF | TGTGCCAGCAAACAAACAGCAGCCTCTGGAAACACCATATATTTT
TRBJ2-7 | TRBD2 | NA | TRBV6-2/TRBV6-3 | CASSYWGLAGDEQYF | TGTGCCAGCAGTTACTGGGGTCTAGCGGGGGATGAGCAGTACTTC
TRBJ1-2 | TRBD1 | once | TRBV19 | CASSTDRGNGRHYGYTF | TGTGCCAGTAGTACGGACAGGGGAAACGGTCGCCACTATGGCTACACCTTC
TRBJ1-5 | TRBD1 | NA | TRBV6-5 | CASSYSRDRLNQPQHF | TGTGCCAGCAGTTACTCCAGGGACAGACTCAATCAGCCCCAGCATTTT
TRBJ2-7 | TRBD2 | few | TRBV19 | CATRSPGRGGYEQYF | TGTGCCACCCGTTCCCCGGGGCGCGGGGGTTACGAGCAGTACTTC
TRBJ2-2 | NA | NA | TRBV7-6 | CASSLSFDRNTGELFF | TGTGCCAGCAGCTTGTCGTTTGACAGGAACACCGGGGAGCTGTTTTTT
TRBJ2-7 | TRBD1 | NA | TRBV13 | CASSVGSTGGSDEQYF | TGTGCCAGCAGCGTGGGCTCGACAGGGGGCAGCGACGAGCAGTACTTC
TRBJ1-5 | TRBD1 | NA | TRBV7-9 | CASSHGQGVQPQHF | TGTGCCAGCAGCCACGGACAGGGGGTTCAGCCCCAGCATTTT
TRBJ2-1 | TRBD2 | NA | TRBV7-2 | CASSTIAGVTYNEQFF | TGTGCCAGCAGCACAATAGCGGGGGTAACCTACAATGAGCAGTTCTTC
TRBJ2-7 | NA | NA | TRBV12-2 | CASRPCNGQGNPYEQYF | TGTGCAAGTCGCCCCTGTAACGGACAGGGGAACCCCTACGAGCAGTACTTC
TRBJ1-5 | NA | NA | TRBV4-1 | CASSQGLLADWSNQPQHF | TGCGCCAGCAGCCAAGGTTTGTTGGCAGACTGGAGCAATCAGCCCCAGCATTTT
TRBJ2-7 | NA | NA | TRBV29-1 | CSTKDPGTSKSYEQYF | TGCAGCACGAAGGACCCCGGGACTTCAAAATCCTACGAGCAGTACTTC
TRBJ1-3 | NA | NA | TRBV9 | CASSVGTAGNTIYF | TGTGCCAGCAGCGTAGGAACAGCTGGAAACACCATATATTTT
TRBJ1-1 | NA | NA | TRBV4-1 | CASSQPGNTEAFF | TGCGCCAGCAGCCAGCCGGGGAACACTGAAGCTTTCTTT
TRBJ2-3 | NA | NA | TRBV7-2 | CASSLGGGITDTQYF | TGTGCCAGCAGCTTAGGTGGGGGGATCACAGATACGCAGTATTTT
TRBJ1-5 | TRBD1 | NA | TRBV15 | CATSGRQGGHQPQHF | TGTGCCACCAGCGGGAGACAGGGTGGTCATCAGCCCCAGCATTTT
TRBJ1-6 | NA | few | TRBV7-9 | CASSSTVIGGSPLHF | TGTGCCAGCAGCTCTACTGTCATCGGTGGTTCACCCCTCCACTTT
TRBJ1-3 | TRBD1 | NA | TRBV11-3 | CASTHQLPSGGPTIYF | TGTGCCAGCACCCATCAACTTCCCTCAGGGGGCCCCACCATATATTTT
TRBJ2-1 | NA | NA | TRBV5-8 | CASSLGGGITRGDEQFF | TGTGCCAGCAGCTTGGGGGGCGGGATCACCAGAGGCGATGAGCAGTTCTTC